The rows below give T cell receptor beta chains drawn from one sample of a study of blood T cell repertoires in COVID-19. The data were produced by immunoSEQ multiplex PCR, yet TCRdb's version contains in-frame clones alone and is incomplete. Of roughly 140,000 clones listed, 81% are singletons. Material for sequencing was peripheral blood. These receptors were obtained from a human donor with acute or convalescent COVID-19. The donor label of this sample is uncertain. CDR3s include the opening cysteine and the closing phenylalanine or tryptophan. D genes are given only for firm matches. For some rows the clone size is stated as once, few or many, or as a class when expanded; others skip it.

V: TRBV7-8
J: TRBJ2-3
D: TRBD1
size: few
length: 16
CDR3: CASSLPGTGITDTQYF
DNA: TGTGCCAGCAGCCTCCCAGGGACAGGGATAACAGATACGCAGTATTTT

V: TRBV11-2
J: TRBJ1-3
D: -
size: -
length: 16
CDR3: CASSPRGRGTGNTIYF
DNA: TGTGCCAGCAGCCCTAGAGGCCGGGGGACTGGAAACACCATATATTTT

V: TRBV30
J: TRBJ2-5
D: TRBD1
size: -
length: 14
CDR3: CAWSPGGSQETQYF
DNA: TGTGCCTGGAGCCCAGGGGGCAGTCAAGAGACCCAGTACTTC

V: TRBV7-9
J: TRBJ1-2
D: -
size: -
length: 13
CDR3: CASSPRETYGYTF
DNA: TGTGCCAGCAGTCCCCGGGAGACCTATGGCTACACCTTC

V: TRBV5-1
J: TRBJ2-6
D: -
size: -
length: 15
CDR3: CASSLGHSGANVLTF
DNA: TGCGCCAGCAGCTTGGGACACTCTGGGGCCAACGTCCTGACTTTC

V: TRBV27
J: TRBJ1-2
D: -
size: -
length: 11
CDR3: CASKGNYGYTF
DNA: TGTGCCAGCAAGGGGAACTATGGCTACACCTTC

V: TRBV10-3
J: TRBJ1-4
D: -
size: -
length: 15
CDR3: CAISESRGIGEKLFF
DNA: TGTGCCATCAGTGAGTCGAGAGGGATCGGAGAAAAACTGTTTTTT

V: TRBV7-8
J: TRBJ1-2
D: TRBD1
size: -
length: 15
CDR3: CASSPGQGRDYGYTF
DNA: TGTGCCAGCAGCCCCGGACAGGGTCGAGACTATGGCTACACCTTC

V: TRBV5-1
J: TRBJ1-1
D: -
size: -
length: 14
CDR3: CASSLDPVNTEAFF
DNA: TGCGCCAGCAGCTTGGATCCGGTTAACACTGAAGCTTTCTTT

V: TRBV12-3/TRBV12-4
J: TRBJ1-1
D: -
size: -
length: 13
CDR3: CASSPTPGTEAFF
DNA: TGTGCCAGCAGTCCGACCCCAGGGACTGAAGCTTTCTTT

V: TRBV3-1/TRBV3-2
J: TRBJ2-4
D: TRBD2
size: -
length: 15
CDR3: CASSQGSGGKNIQYF
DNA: TGTGCCAGCAGCCAAGGAAGCGGGGGGAAAAACATTCAGTACTTC

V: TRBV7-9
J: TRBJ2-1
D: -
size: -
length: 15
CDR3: CASSLGAGAYNEQFF
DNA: TGTGCCAGCAGCTTAGGGGCGGGGGCTTACAATGAGCAGTTCTTC

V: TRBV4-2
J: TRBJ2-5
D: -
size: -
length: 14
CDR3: CASSQEGQGETQYF
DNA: TGTGCCAGCAGCCAAGAAGGGCAGGGGGAGACCCAGTACTTC

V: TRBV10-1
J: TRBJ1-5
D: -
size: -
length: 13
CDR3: CASSGQVNQPQHF
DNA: TGCGCCAGCAGTGGACAGGTAAATCAGCCCCAGCATTTT

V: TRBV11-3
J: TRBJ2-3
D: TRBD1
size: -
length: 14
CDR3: CASSLEQGTDTQYF
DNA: TGTGCCAGCAGCTTAGAACAGGGGACAGATACGCAGTATTTT

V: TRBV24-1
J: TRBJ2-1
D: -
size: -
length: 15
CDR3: CATSDPAQSRGEQFF
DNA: TGTGCCACCAGTGATCCCGCCCAGAGTAGAGGTGAGCAGTTCTTC

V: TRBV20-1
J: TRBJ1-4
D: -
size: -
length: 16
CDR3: CSASAFMGRGNEKLFF
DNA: TGCAGTGCTAGTGCTTTCATGGGGAGGGGCAATGAAAAACTGTTTTTT

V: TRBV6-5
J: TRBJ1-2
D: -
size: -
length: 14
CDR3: CASSYVTGQIDYTF
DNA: TGTGCCAGCAGTTACGTCACAGGGCAAATCGACTACACCTTC

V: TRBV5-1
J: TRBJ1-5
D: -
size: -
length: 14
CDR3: CASSLAGGGQPQHF
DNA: TGCGCCAGCAGCTTGGCCGGGGGAGGGCAGCCCCAGCATTTT

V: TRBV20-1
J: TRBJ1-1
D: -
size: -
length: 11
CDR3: CSATLVTEAFF
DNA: TGCAGTGCTACCCTGGTAACAGAAGCTTTCTTT

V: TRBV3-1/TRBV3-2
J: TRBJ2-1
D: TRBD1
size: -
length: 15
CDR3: CASSLGQGAGNEQFF
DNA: TGTGCCAGCAGCCTGGGACAGGGGGCAGGGAATGAGCAGTTCTTC

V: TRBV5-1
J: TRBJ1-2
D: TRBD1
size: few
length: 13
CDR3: CASSLTGGDGYTF
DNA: TGCGCCAGCAGCCTTACAGGGGGCGATGGCTACACCTTC

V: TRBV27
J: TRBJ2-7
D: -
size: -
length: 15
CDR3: CASSLWGGGDLEQYF
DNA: TGTGCCAGCAGTTTATGGGGAGGGGGGGACCTCGAGCAGTACTTC

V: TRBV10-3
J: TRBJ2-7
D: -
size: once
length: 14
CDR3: CAIRGRQSSYEQYF
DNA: TGTGCCATCAGGGGCAGACAGTCCTCCTACGAGCAGTACTTC

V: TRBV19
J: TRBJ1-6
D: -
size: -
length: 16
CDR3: CASSIIQGRRSSPLHF
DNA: TGTGCCAGTAGTATAATCCAGGGCCGACGATCATCACCCCTCCACTTT

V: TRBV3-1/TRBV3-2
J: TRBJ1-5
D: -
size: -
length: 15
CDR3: CASSQAPARNQPQHF
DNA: TGTGCCAGCAGCCAAGCGCCGGCTAGAAATCAGCCCCAGCATTTT

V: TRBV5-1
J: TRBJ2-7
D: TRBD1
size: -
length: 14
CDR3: CASSSGDRGAEQYF
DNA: TGCGCCAGCAGCTCGGGTGACAGGGGTGCCGAGCAGTACTTC

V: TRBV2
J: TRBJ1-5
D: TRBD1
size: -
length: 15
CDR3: CASSGQGVSNQPQHF
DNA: TGTGCCAGCAGCGGACAGGGGGTTAGCAATCAGCCCCAGCATTTT

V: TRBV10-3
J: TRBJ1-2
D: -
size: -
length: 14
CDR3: CAISESLTAGGYTF
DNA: TGTGCCATCAGTGAGTCCTTAACAGCGGGCGGCTACACCTTC

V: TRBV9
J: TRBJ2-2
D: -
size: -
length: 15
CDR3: CASSVHPGNTGELFF
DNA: TGTGCCAGCAGCGTACACCCGGGAAACACCGGGGAGCTGTTTTTT

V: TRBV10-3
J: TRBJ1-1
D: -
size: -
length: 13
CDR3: CAITTGLSTEAFF
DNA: TGTGCCATCACTACGGGGTTGAGCACTGAAGCTTTCTTT

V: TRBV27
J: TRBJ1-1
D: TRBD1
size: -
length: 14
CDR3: CASSSGTGQTEAFF
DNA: TGTGCCAGCAGTTCCGGGACGGGACAGACTGAAGCTTTCTTT

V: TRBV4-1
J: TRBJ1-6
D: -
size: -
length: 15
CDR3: CASSQEVTVDSPLHF
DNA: TGCGCCAGCAGCCAAGAGGTGACAGTTGATTCACCCCTCCACTTT

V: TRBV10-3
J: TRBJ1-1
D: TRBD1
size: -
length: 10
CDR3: CAAGQPEAFF
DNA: TGTGCCGCGGGACAGCCTGAAGCTTTCTTT

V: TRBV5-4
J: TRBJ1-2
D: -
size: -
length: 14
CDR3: CASSLDRVDYGYTF
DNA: TGTGCCAGCAGCTTGGACAGGGTGGACTATGGCTACACCTTC

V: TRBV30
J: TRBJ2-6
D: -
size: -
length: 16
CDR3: CAWTNYGRDGANVLTF
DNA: TGTGCCTGGACCAACTACGGCAGGGATGGGGCCAACGTCCTGACTTTC

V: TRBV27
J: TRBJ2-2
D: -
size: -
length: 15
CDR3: CASSPPELGTGELFF
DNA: TGTGCCAGCAGCCCTCCGGAGCTCGGCACCGGGGAGCTGTTTTTT

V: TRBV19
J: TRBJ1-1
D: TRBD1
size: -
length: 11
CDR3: CASTGDTEAFF
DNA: TGTGCCAGCACAGGGGACACTGAAGCTTTCTTT

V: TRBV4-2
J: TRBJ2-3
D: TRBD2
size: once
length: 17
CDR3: CASSQGALAGALDTQYF
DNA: TGTGCCAGCAGCCAAGGGGCCTTAGCGGGGGCCCTAGATACGCAGTATTTT

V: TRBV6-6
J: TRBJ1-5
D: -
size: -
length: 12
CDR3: CASNIQGQPQHF
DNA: TGTGCCAGCAACATACAGGGTCAGCCCCAGCATTTT

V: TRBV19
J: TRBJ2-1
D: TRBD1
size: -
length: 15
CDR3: CASSPAGTAYNEQFF
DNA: TGTGCCAGTAGTCCCGCCGGGACAGCCTACAATGAGCAGTTCTTC

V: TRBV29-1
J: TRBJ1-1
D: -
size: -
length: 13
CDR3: CSVTGGLNTEAFF
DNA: TGCAGCGTTACCGGAGGACTGAACACTGAAGCTTTCTTT

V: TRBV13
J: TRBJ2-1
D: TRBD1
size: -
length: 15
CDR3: CASSLGGTGGYEQFF
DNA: TGTGCCAGCAGCTTAGGCGGGACAGGGGGCTATGAGCAGTTCTTC

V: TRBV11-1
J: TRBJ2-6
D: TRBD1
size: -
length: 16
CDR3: CASSGQEWAGANVLTF
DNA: TGTGCCAGCAGTGGACAGGAGTGGGCTGGGGCCAACGTCCTGACTTTC

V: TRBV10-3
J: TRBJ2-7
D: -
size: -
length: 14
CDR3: CAISERGEFYEQYF
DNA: TGTGCCATCAGTGAACGCGGGGAATTCTACGAGCAGTACTTC